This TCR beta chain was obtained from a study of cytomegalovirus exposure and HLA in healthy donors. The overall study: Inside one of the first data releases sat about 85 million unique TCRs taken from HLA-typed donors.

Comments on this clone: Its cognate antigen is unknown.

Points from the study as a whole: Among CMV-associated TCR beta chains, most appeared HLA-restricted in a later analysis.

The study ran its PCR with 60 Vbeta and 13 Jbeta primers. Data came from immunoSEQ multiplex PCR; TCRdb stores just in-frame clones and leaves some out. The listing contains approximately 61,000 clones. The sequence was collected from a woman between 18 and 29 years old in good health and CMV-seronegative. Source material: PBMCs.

In nucleotides, the CDR3 is TGTGCCTGGAGTGTAGCCGACAATGAGCAGTTCTTC. The encoded protein is CAWSVADNEQFF. The V and J genes are TRBV30 and TRBJ2-1; D is undetermined. V was trimmed by 0 bases and J by 5 bases, leaving 5 bases between them. The germline CDR1 and CDR2 sequences are GTSNPN and SVGIG (reference sequence). The CDR3 runs to 12 residues.